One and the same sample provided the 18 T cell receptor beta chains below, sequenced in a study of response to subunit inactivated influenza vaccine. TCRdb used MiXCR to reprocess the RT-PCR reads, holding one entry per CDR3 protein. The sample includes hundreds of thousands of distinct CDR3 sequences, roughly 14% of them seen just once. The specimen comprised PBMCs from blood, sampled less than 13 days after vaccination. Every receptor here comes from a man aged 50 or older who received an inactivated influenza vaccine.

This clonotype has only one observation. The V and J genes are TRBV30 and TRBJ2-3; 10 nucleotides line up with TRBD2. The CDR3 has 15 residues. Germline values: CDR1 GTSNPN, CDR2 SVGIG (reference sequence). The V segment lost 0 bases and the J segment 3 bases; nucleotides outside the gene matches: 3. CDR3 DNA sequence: TGTGCCTGGAGTGTAGCTAGCGGGAGAACAGATACGCAGTATTTT. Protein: CAWSVASGRTDTQYF. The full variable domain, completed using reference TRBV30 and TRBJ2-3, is SQTIHQWPATLVQPVGSPLSLECTVEGTSNPNLYWYRQAAGRGLQLLFYSVGIGQISSEVPQNLSASRPQDRQFILSSKKLLLSDSGFYLCAWSVASGRTDTQYFGPGTRLTVL.

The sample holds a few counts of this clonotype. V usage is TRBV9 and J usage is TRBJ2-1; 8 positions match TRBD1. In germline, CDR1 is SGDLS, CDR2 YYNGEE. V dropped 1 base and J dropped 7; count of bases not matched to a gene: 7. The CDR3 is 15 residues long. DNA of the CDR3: TGTGCCAGCAGCGTACAACAGGGGGGACCAAATGAGCAGTTCTTC. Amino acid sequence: CASSVQQGGPNEQFF.

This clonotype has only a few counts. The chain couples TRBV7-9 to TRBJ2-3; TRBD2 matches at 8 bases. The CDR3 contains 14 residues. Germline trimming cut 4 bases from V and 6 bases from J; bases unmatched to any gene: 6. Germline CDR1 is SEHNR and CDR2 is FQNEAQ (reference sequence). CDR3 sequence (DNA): TGTGCCAGCAGCTCCAAAGCGGGAGTCGATACGCAGTATTTT. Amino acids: CASSSKAGVDTQYF.

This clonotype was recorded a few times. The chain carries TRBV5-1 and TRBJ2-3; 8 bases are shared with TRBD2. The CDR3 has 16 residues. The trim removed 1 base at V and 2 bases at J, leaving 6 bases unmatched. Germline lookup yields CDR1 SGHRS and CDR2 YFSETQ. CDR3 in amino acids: CASSLPLAATTDTQYF. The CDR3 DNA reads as TGCGCCAGCAGCTTGCCACTAGCGGCGACCACAGATACGCAGTATTTT.

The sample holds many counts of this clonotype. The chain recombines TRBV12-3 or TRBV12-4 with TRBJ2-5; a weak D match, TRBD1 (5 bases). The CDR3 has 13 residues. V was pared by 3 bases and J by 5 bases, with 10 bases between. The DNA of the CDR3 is TGTGCCAGCAGTTTTGCAGGGAAGGAGACCCAGTACTTC. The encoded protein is CASSFAGKETQYF.

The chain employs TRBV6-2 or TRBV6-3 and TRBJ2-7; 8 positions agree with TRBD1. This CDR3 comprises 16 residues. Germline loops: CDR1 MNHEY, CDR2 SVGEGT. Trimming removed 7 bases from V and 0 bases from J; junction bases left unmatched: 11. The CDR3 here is CASTPLGQASSYEQYF. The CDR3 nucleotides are TGTGCCAGCACCCCCCTGGGACAGGCCAGCTCCTACGAGCAGTACTTC.

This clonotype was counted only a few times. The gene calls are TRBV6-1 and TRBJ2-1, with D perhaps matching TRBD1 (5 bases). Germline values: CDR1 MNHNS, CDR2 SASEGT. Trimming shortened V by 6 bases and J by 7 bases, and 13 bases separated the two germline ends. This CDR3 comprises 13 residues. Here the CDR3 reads CASRDWTLNEQFF. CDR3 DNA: TGTGCCAGCAGAGACTGGACATTGAATGAGCAGTTCTTC.

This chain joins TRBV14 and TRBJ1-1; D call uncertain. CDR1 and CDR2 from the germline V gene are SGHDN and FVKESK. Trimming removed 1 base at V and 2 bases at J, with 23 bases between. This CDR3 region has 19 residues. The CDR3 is CASSQAGLEALKFNTEAFF. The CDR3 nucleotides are TGTGCCAGCAGCCAAGCGGGTTTAGAGGCTCTGAAGTTTAACACTGAAGCTTTCTTT.

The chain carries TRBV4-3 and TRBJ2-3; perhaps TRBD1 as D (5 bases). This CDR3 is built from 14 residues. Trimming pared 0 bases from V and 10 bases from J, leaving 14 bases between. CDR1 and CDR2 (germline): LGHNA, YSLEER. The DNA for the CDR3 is TGCGCCAGCAGCCAAGAGCAGGGTTCTATGGCGCAGTATTTT. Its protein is CASSQEQGSMAQYF.

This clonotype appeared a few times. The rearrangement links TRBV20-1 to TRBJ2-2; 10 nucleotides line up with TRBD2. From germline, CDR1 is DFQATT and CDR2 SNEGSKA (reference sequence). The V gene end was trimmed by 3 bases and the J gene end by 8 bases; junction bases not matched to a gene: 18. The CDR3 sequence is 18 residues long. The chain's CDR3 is CSASMLAGERRTPGELFF. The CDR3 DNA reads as TGCAGTGCTAGTATGCTAGCGGGAGAAAGGAGGACCCCTGGGGAGCTGTTTTTT.

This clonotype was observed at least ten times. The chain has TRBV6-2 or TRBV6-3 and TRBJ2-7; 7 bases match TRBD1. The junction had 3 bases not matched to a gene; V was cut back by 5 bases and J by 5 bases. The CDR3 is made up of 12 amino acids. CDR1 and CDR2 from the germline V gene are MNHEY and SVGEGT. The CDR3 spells CASSRQGDEQYF. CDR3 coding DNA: TGTGCCAGCAGTCGACAGGGTGACGAGCAGTACTTC.

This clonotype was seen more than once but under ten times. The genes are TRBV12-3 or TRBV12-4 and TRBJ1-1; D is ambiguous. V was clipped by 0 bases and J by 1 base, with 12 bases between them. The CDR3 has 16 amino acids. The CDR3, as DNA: TGTGCCAGCAGTTTAGCGAGCTCGGGCCAGAACACTGAAGCTTTCTTT. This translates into CASSLASSGQNTEAFF.

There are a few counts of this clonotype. As DNA, the CDR3 is TGTGCCAGCAGCTTAGTTTCTGGTGCAGATACGCAGTATTTT. Amino acids: CASSLVSGADTQYF. V usage is TRBV7-2 and J usage is TRBJ2-3; no definite D call. The germline V gene has CDR1 SGHTA and CDR2 FQGNSA. Trimming left V 1 base short and J 4 bases short, with 9 bases between. The CDR3 spans 14 residues.

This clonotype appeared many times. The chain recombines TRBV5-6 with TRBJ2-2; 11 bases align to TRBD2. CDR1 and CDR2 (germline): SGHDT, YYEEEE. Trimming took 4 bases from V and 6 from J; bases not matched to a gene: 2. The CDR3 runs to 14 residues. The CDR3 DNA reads TGTGCCAGCAGCATGGGACTAGCGGCCGGGGAGCTGTTTTTT. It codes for CASSMGLAAGELFF. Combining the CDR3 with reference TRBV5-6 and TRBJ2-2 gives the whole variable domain DAGVTQSPTHLIKTRGQQVTLRCSPKSGHDTVSWYQQALGQGPQFIFQYYEEEERQRGNFPDRFSGHQFPNYSSELNVNALLLGDSALYLCASSMGLAAGELFFGEGSRLTVL.

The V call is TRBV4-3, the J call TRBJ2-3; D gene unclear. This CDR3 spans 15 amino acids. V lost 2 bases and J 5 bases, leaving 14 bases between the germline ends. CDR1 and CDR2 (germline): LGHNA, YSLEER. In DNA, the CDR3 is TGCGCCAGCAGCCAAACGGTAGTAGCACAAGATACGCAGTATTTT. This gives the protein CASSQTVVAQDTQYF.

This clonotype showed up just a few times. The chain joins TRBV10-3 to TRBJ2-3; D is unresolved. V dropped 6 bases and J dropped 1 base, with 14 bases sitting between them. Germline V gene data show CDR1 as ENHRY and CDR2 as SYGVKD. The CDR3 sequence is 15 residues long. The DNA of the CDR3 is TGTGCCATCAGCGAAGTGGGGTCCGGCACAGATACGCAGTATTTT. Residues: CAISEVGSGTDTQYF.

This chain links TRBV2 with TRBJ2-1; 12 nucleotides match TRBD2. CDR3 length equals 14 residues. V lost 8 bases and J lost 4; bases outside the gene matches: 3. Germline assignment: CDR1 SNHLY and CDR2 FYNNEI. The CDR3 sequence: CASEGTSGYNEQFF. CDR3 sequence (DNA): TGTGCCAGCGAGGGGACTAGCGGGTACAATGAGCAGTTCTTC.

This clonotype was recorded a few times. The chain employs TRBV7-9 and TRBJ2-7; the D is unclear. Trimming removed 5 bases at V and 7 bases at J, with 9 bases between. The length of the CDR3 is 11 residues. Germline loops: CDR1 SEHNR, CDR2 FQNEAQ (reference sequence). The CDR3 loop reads CASSPSLEQYF. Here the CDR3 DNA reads TGTGCCAGCAGCCCCAGTCTTGAGCAGTACTTC.